The 27 T cell receptor beta chains presented below share a single source sample, sequenced in a study of blood T cell repertoires in COVID-19. Here immunoSEQ multiplex PCR was the method, and the copy in TCRdb shows in-frame clones only, minus some. The table has a few hundred thousand clones, 80% to 90% seen once. Source material: peripheral blood. These receptors were taken from a woman in her forties or fifties with COVID-19, enrolled during active disease.

The rearrangement joins TRBV6-5 to TRBJ1-1, with D tentatively TRBD1 (6 bases). The CDR3 has 13 amino acids. Trimming cost V 6 bases and J 6 bases, with 14 bases left between them. Germline loops: CDR1 MNHEY, CDR2 SVGAGI. The CDR3 loop is CASSRRQEAEAFF. As DNA, the CDR3 is TGTGCCAGCAGCCGCCGACAGGAGGCTGAAGCTTTCTTT.

The chain uses TRBV24-1 and TRBJ2-1; TRBD1 matches 9 bases. This CDR3 is 18 amino acids long. V shed 7 bases and J 0 bases; nucleotides not matched to a gene: 12. Germline CDR1 and CDR2: KGHDR and SFDVKD. CDR3 DNA: TGTGCCACCAGACCGGGGACAGGGACCGGGGGCTCCTACAATGAGCAGTTCTTC. This translates into CATRPGTGTGGSYNEQFF.

The chain uses TRBV24-1 and TRBJ2-1, with TRBD2 identical over 9 bases. This CDR3 region has 16 residues. With V trimmed by 0 bases and J by 8 bases, 7 bases remained unmatched. Germline loops: CDR1 KGHDR, CDR2 SFDVKD. This CDR3 reads CATSDLFRGRVDEQFF. Written as DNA, the CDR3 is TGTGCCACCAGTGATTTGTTCCGCGGGAGGGTCGATGAGCAGTTCTTC.

The chain links TRBV5-4 to TRBJ2-3; TRBD2 matches at 9 bases. The CDR3 runs 17 residues. The germline CDR1 and CDR2 sequences are SGHNT and YYREEE (reference sequence). V shed 3 bases, J shed 2 bases, and the junction held 10 bases outside the gene matches. CDR3 nucleotides: TGTGCCAGCAGCTCAGGGACGCGGGGGGGATTCACAGATACGCAGTATTTT. Translated, it gives CASSSGTRGGFTDTQYF.

Here the CDR3 reads CASSPGGWGNEAFF. The CDR3 DNA reads as TGTGCCAGCAGCCCAGGCGGTTGGGGCAATGAAGCTTTCTTT. The gene calls are TRBV11-2 and TRBJ1-1; TRBD1 is a possible D gene (5 bases). The CDR3 is made up of 14 amino acids. Trimming took 5 bases from V and 7 from J, leaving 17 bases between them. Germline CDR1 is SGHAT and CDR2 is FQNNGV.

The CDR3 DNA sequence: TGTGCCAGCAGCCCCCTGGGGGGAGCCCGGGAGACCCAGTACTTC. Translation gives CASSPLGGARETQYF. This rearrangement joins TRBV3-1 (or the pseudogene TRBV3-2) to TRBJ2-5, with a weak D call TRBD2 (6 bases). V lost 4 bases to trimming and J lost 5 bases, with 17 bases between them. The germline V gene encodes CDR1 LGHDT and CDR2 YNNKEL (reference sequence). The CDR3 sequence is 15 residues long.

The chain has TRBV6-5 and TRBJ1-4; the D gene is possibly TRBD1 (6 bases). Trimming removed 2 bases from V and 6 bases from J, with 10 bases in between. CDR3 length: 14 amino acids. Germline V lookup: CDR1 MNHEY, CDR2 SVGAGI. Here the CDR3 reads CASSYRGLDEKLFF. The DNA for the CDR3 is TGTGCCAGCAGTTACAGGGGGTTAGATGAAAAACTGTTTTTT.

The chain recombines TRBV2 with TRBJ1-6, with TRBD1 identical over 9 bases. Unmatched junction bases numbered 12, after V lost 6 bases and J lost 6 bases. The germline gives CDR1 SNHLY, CDR2 FYNNEI. The CDR3 is 17 amino acids. The CDR3 bases are TGTGCCAGCAGGACCACCGGGACAGGGATGAGTAATTCACCCCTCCACTTT. It yields the protein CASRTTGTGMSNSPLHF.

The chain couples TRBV6-1 to TRBJ1-2; 7 positions agree with TRBD1. V trimming: 6 bases; J trimming: 7 bases; junction bases outside the gene matches: 14. Germline V lookup: CDR1 MNHNS, CDR2 SASEGT. This CDR3 is 15 amino acids long. CDR3 bases: TGTGCCAGCAGGGCCCCCGACAGGGCTTTAGTTGGCTACACCTTC. This gives the protein CASRAPDRALVGYTF.

This rearrangement joins TRBV5-1 to TRBJ1-1; 9 bases match TRBD1. This CDR3 comprises 15 residues. Germline assignment: CDR1 SGHRS and CDR2 YFSETQ. Trimming at V came to 3 bases and at J to 4 bases, leaving 7 bases not matched to a gene. The CDR3 here is CASSWGQGRGTEAFF. The CDR3, as DNA: TGCGCCAGCAGCTGGGGACAGGGTAGGGGCACTGAAGCTTTCTTT. The full variable domain, completed using reference TRBV5-1 and TRBJ1-1, is KAGVTQTPRYLIKTRGQQVTLSCSPISGHRSVSWYQQTPGQGLQFLFEYFSETQRNKGNFPGRFSGRQFSNSRSEMNVSTLELGDSALYLCASSWGQGRGTEAFFGQGTRLTVV.

V and J are TRBV3-1 (or the pseudogene TRBV3-2) and TRBJ2-3; no clear D. This CDR3 is built from 14 residues. CDR1 LGHDT and CDR2 YNNKEL come from the germline V gene (reference sequence). The V gene lost 4 bases and the J gene lost 8 bases, with 16 bases spanning the gap. As DNA, the CDR3 is TGTGCCAGCAGCCCCCGGTTCCTACCTGTTACGCAGTATTTT. Encoded protein: CASSPRFLPVTQYF.

The chain links TRBV11-2 to TRBJ1-2, with a possible D match to TRBD1 (6 bases). This CDR3 is 16 amino acids long. The germline V gene encodes CDR1 SGHAT and CDR2 FQNNGV. Trimming shortened V by 7 bases and J by 0 bases, and 18 bases separated the two germline ends. Here the CDR3 reads CASTHVDRLANYGYTF. The DNA for the CDR3 is TGTGCCAGCACCCATGTGGACAGACTTGCTAACTATGGCTACACCTTC.

The rearrangement joins TRBV18 to TRBJ1-1, with 7 nucleotides matching TRBD1. Germline V gene sequence: CDR1 KGHSH, CDR2 LQKENI. J was trimmed by 4 bases and V by 4 bases; bases with no gene match: 0. The CDR3 contains 12 residues. The CDR3 DNA is TGTGCCAGCTCACGACAGGGCACTGAAGCTTTCTTT. Encoded protein: CASSRQGTEAFF.

The genes are TRBV2 and TRBJ2-3, with TRBD2 identical over 8 bases. V dropped 9 bases and J dropped 4; count of bases not matched to a gene: 6. CDR1 is SNHLY, CDR2 FYNNEI, per germline. The CDR3 covers 13 residues. The CDR3 DNA follows: TGTGCCAGTAGCGGGATTAAGGCAGATACGCAGTATTTT. Translating gives CASSGIKADTQYF. The full variable domain, its missing parts supplied by reference TRBV2 and TRBJ2-3, is EPEVTQTPSHQVTQMGQEVILRCVPISNHLYFYWYRQILGQKVEFLVSFYNNEISEKSEIFDDQFSVERPDGSNFTLKIRSTKLEDSAMYFCASSGIKADTQYFGPGTRLTVL.

This chain joins TRBV5-1 and TRBJ1-1; 7 nucleotides agree with TRBD1. The CDR3 contains 13 residues. In germline, CDR1 is SGHRS, CDR2 YFSETQ. V lost 5 bases, J lost 3 bases, and 4 bases stayed unmatched. CDR3 loop: CASRLRGYTEAFF. The CDR3 region has the DNA TGCGCCAGCAGACTCAGGGGGTACACTGAAGCTTTCTTT.

The chain has TRBV7-2 and TRBJ2-1; 14 bases align to TRBD2. Germline V CDR1 and CDR2: SGHTA, FQGNSA. The CDR3 runs to 17 residues. Unmatched junction bases numbered 12, after V lost 5 bases and J lost 9 bases. The CDR3 DNA reads TGTGCCAGCAGCCGTCAGCCGGGACTAGCGGGAGCATCTGAGCAGTTCTTC. This gives the protein CASSRQPGLAGASEQFF.

The chain recombines TRBV5-5 with TRBJ1-3, with a tentative D call TRBD1 (6 bases). The CDR3 is 14 residues long. Trimming removed 2 bases from V and 3 bases from J, with 9 bases in between. The germline CDR1 and CDR2 sequences are SGHKS and YYEKEE (reference sequence). The CDR3 coding sequence is TGTGCCAGCAGCTTCTGGGGGCTTGGAAACACCATATATTTT. Translating gives CASSFWGLGNTIYF.

This clone was seen a handful of times. The rearrangement uses TRBV24-1 and TRBJ2-7, with 7 bases identical to TRBD1. The CDR3 covers 13 residues. CDR1 and CDR2 (germline): KGHDR, SFDVKD. V lost 9 bases to trimming and J lost 0 bases; unmatched junction nucleotides: 4. The CDR3 coding sequence is TGTGCCACCGCCGGGACAGTCTCCTACGAGCAGTACTTC. It yields the protein CATAGTVSYEQYF.

V usage is TRBV16 and J usage is TRBJ1-2, with TRBD1 identical over 8 bases. This CDR3 comprises 14 residues. V was clipped by 0 bases and J by 8 bases; unmatched bases: 5. Per the germline V gene, CDR1 is KGHSY and CDR2 is FQNENV. The CDR3 region is CASSQSDRVGGYTF. The DNA for the CDR3 is TGTGCCAGCAGCCAATCGGACAGGGTTGGGGGCTACACCTTC.

The V and J genes are TRBV15 and TRBJ1-6; 8 nucleotides align to TRBD1. After removal of 6 bases from V and 7 bases from J, the junction contained 5 bases not matched to a gene. This CDR3 has 14 amino acids. Germline CDR1 is LNHNV and CDR2 is YYDKDF (reference sequence). For the CDR3, the DNA is TGTGCCACCAGTCGACAGGGGTCGAATTCACCCCTCCACTTT. Translated: CATSRQGSNSPLHF.

This clone was detected once. The chain combines TRBV10-3 with TRBJ2-7, with 8 bases matching TRBD2. The V gene end was trimmed by 6 bases and the J gene end by 5 bases; junction bases not matched to a gene: 3. This CDR3 has 12 residues. CDR1 ENHRY and CDR2 SYGVKD come from the germline V gene. CDR3 loop: CAIRREVNEQYF. The CDR3, as DNA: TGTGCCATCAGGCGGGAGGTCAACGAGCAGTACTTC.

The V and J genes are TRBV4-2 and TRBJ2-5, with 10 bases that match TRBD1. The V gene's germline CDR1 is LGHNA and CDR2 YNFKEQ. V gave up 9 bases and J gave up 5 bases; unmatched junction bases: 12. The CDR3 extends over 15 amino acids. The CDR3 region has the DNA TGTGCCAGTTCCCCGGGACAGGGGATTGAGGAGACCCAGTACTTC. Amino acid sequence: CASSPGQGIEETQYF.

This rearrangement joins TRBV29-1 to TRBJ2-3; perhaps TRBD2 as D (5 bases). This CDR3 is built from 13 residues. The ends were cut back, 2 bases at V and 2 bases at J, with 8 bases in the middle. Germline CDR1 SQVTM, CDR2 ANQGSEA. The CDR3 sequence is CSVEFRDTDTQYF. The DNA for the CDR3 is TGCAGCGTTGAATTCCGGGACACAGATACGCAGTATTTT.

A single count supports this clone. The chain couples TRBV9 to TRBJ2-3, with D tentatively TRBD2 (6 bases). The CDR3 has 16 residues. V lost 4 bases and J lost 4, with 19 bases in between. Germline loops: CDR1 SGDLS, CDR2 YYNGEE. DNA of the CDR3: TGTGCCAGCAGCTTAAGAGCGGGTCTGGGCCCAGATACGCAGTATTTT. Translation: CASSLRAGLGPDTQYF.

This clone has only one observation. CDR3 amino acids: CASSQQDRGSDTQYF. CDR3 bases: TGCGCCAGCAGCCAACAGGACAGGGGATCGGATACGCAGTATTTT. V usage is TRBV4-3 and J usage is TRBJ2-3, with 9 bases identical to TRBD1. Germline V gene lookup returns CDR1 LGHNA and CDR2 YSLEER. Trimming took 2 bases from V and 6 from J; bases not matched to a gene: 6. The CDR3 spans 15 residues.

The rearrangement links TRBV18 to TRBJ2-5; D not certain. CDR1 and CDR2 (germline): KGHSH, LQKENI. V was shortened by 4 bases and J by 2 bases, with 5 bases between the two germline ends. The CDR3 spans 12 residues. CDR3 loop: CASSHYQETQYF. In nucleotides, the CDR3 is TGTGCCAGCTCACATTATCAAGAGACCCAGTACTTC.

This chain uses TRBV6-1 with TRBJ2-2; 7 positions agree with TRBD1. Germline V CDR1 and CDR2: MNHNS, SASEGT. The V segment lost 3 bases and the J segment 3 bases; nucleotides outside the gene matches: 1. CDR3 length equals 14 residues. Written as DNA, the CDR3 is TGTGCCAGCAGTGATACAGGGGACACCGGGGAGCTGTTTTTT. Protein sequence: CASSDTGDTGELFF.